The 31 T cell receptor beta chains reported below all come from one sample, sequenced in a study of blood T cell repertoires in COVID-19 (dated by TCRdb to 2019 to 2021). Library creation used the immunoSEQ multiplex PCR assay. The clones in this table, taken by TCRdb from immuneACCESS, are in-frame only. Not every clone is retained; where verified, under half of the shortfall comes from an unresolved V gene, and the cause of the rest is unknown. In all, the sample holds 300,000 or so clones, and 80% to 95% of those were seen once. The ten top clones hold approximately 2.1% of the sample. Sequenced: peripheral blood. These receptor sequences come from a woman under 40 with COVID-19, enrolled during active disease.

The chain couples TRBV7-9 to TRBJ2-2; the D gene is possibly TRBD2 (6 bases). Germline CDR1 is SEHNR and CDR2 is FQNEAQ (reference sequence). This CDR3 is built from 16 residues. Trimming removed 0 bases from V and 4 bases from J, with 12 bases in between. CDR3 nucleotides: TGTGCCAGCAGCTTAGCGTCGGGGGTCGGCACCGGGGAGCTGTTTTTT. Its translation is CASSLASGVGTGELFF. Together with reference TRBV7-9 and TRBJ2-2, the CDR3 gives the full variable domain: DTGVSQNPRHKITKRGQNVTFRCDPISEHNRLYWYRQTLGQGPEFLTYFQNEAQLEKSRLLSDRFSAERPKGSFSTLEIQRTEQGDSAMYLCASSLASGVGTGELFFGEGSRLTVL.

With regard to this clone: At the DNA level, this CDR3 is encoded by other sequences in the same sample as well. The chain has TRBV15 and TRBJ1-1; TRBD1 might be the D (5 bases). Deletions cut 1 base from V and 0 bases from J, with 6 bases between. The CDR3 has 14 residues. CDR1 LNHNV and CDR2 YYDKDF come from the germline V gene (reference sequence). The CDR3 sequence is CATSRGQLNTEAFF. CDR3 DNA sequence: TGTGCCACCAGCAGAGGACAGCTGAACACTGAAGCTTTCTTT.

The gene calls are TRBV29-1 and TRBJ2-7; TRBD1 matches at 10 bases. The V and J ends lost 4 bases and 6 bases, in that order; junction bases with no gene match: 0. The length of the CDR3 is 11 residues. In germline, CDR1 is SQVTM, CDR2 ANQGSEA. In nucleotides, the CDR3 is TGCAGCGTTGGGACAGGGGGCGAGCAGTACTTC. Residues: CSVGTGGEQYF.

V is TRBV28 and J is TRBJ1-1, with a possible D match to TRBD1 (6 bases). Trimming removed 5 bases at V and 8 bases at J, with 12 bases between. CDR1 and CDR2 (germline): MDHEN, SYDVKM. The CDR3 has 12 amino acids. The CDR3 DNA follows: TGTGCCAGCAGTGCCGGACAGCAGGAAGCTTTCTTT. This translates into CASSAGQQEAFF.

This clone appeared once. This rearrangement joins TRBV5-6 to TRBJ2-3, with unresolved D. The length of the CDR3 is 13 residues. Germline CDR1 and CDR2: SGHDT and YYEEEE. Trimming cost V 1 base and J 0 bases, with 3 bases left between them. The CDR3 region is CASSLTSTDTQYF. In DNA form, the CDR3 reads TGTGCCAGCAGCTTGACTAGCACAGATACGCAGTATTTT.

The chain couples TRBV27 to TRBJ1-1; 7 bases are a match to TRBD1. CDR3 size: 15 residues. Looked up from germline, CDR1 is MNHEY and CDR2 is SMNVEV (reference sequence). Germline trimming cut 3 bases from V and 4 bases from J; bases unmatched to any gene: 8. The DNA of the CDR3 is TGTGCCAGCAGTTTTTTAGCGACAGGGCCCACTGAAGCTTTCTTT. Its translation is CASSFLATGPTEAFF.

This chain links TRBV10-2 with TRBJ1-3; possibly TRBD1 for D (6 bases). CDR3 length: 14 residues. Germline V gene sequence: CDR1 WSHSY, CDR2 SAAADI. V gave up 6 bases and J gave up 0 bases, with 9 bases separating them. As DNA, the CDR3 is TGCGCCAGCAGCGACAGGCTCTCTGGAAACACCATATATTTT. The encoded protein is CASSDRLSGNTIYF.

The chain carries TRBV18 and TRBJ1-1, with 7 bases fitting TRBD1. CDR3 size: 16 residues. Germline V gives CDR1 KGHSH, CDR2 LQKENI. The V and J ends lost 1 base and 0 bases, in that order; junction bases with no gene match: 5. The CDR3 region is CASSPQPGQLNTEAFF. The DNA for the CDR3 is TGTGCCAGCTCACCACAACCGGGACAGCTGAACACTGAAGCTTTCTTT.

The V gene is TRBV23-1, the J gene TRBJ2-1; TRBD2 agrees at 8 bases. TRBV23-1 is noted as an ORF with a role that remains uncertain. V was pared by 7 bases and J by 0 bases, with 8 bases of the junction left unmatched. The CDR3 runs 16 residues. CDR3 region: CASTTLADSSYNEQFF. The CDR3 nucleotides read TGCGCCAGCACGACACTAGCGGACAGCTCCTACAATGAGCAGTTCTTC.

The chain employs TRBV7-9 and TRBJ1-2, with unresolved D. From germline, CDR1 is SEHNR and CDR2 FQNEAQ (reference sequence). The CDR3 loop spans 14 amino acids. Between the trimmed V and J ends, which lost 3 bases and 3 bases, there was a span of 11 bases. The CDR3 here is CASSFFRGDYGYTF. CDR3 DNA sequence: TGTGCCAGCAGCTTTTTTAGAGGCGACTATGGCTACACCTTC.

The gene calls are TRBV6-5 and TRBJ1-1; D may be TRBD1 (6 bases). This CDR3 contains 15 residues. V was trimmed by 2 bases and J by 1 base, leaving 11 bases between them. Germline V gene lookup returns CDR1 MNHEY and CDR2 SVGAGI. The CDR3 here is CASSYGRGQNTEAFF. CDR3 DNA: TGTGCCAGCAGTTACGGCAGGGGACAGAACACTGAAGCTTTCTTT.

The V call is TRBV19, the J call TRBJ1-5, with 8 bases matching TRBD1. This CDR3 region has 16 residues. Per germline, CDR1 LNHDA and CDR2 SQIVND (reference sequence). Losses at the gene ends were 4 bases for V and 0 bases for J; bases not matched to a gene: 5. Here the CDR3 DNA reads TGTGCCAGTAGTACACCCAGGGGGCCTAGCAATCAGCCCCAGCATTTT. This gives the protein CASSTPRGPSNQPQHF.

The V and J genes are TRBV5-4 and TRBJ1-1, with 7 bases fitting TRBD1. Germline-derived CDR1 and CDR2 are SGHNT and YYREEE (reference sequence). Trimming at V came to 3 bases and at J to 1 base, leaving 3 bases not matched to a gene. The CDR3 has 14 residues. The CDR3 DNA follows: TGTGCCAGCAGCTGGGGACAGAGGAACACTGAAGCTTTCTTT. Translated, it gives CASSWGQRNTEAFF.

The gene calls are TRBV7-2 and TRBJ1-6; no definite D call. The CDR3 loop spans 15 amino acids. Per the germline V gene, CDR1 is SGHTA and CDR2 is FQGNSA. V was pared by 2 bases and J by 4 bases, with 9 bases between. Written as DNA, the CDR3 is TGTGCCAGCAGCTTAAATGGCGGTTATAATTCACCCCTCCACTTT. As protein: CASSLNGGYNSPLHF.

The CDR3, as DNA: TGCGCCAGCAGCTTGTTGGGACAGGGGGATTATTCAGTCTATGGCTACACCTTC. This sequence encodes CASSLLGQGDYSVYGYTF. V gene TRBV5-1 combines with J gene TRBJ1-2; TRBD1 aligns across 11 bases. V dropped 1 base and J dropped 4; count of bases not matched to a gene: 12. CDR1 is SGHRS, CDR2 YFSETQ, per germline. The CDR3 contains 18 residues.

About this clone: At the DNA level, this CDR3 is encoded by other sequences in the same sample as well. The rearrangement uses TRBV5-1 and TRBJ2-2, with D tentatively TRBD1 (5 bases). The germline V gene has CDR1 SGHRS and CDR2 YFSETQ. Trimming shortened V by 0 bases and J by 2 bases, and 8 bases separated the two germline ends. The CDR3 is 15 amino acids. The CDR3 bases are TGCGCCAGCAGCTTGGTGCAGGGAAACACCGGGGAGCTGTTTTTT. It yields the protein CASSLVQGNTGELFF.

CDR3 residues: CASSYYRERETQYF. As DNA, the CDR3 is TGTGCCAGCAGTTACTACAGGGAGAGGGAGACCCAGTACTTC. The chain links TRBV6-6 to TRBJ2-5, with a weak D call TRBD1 (6 bases). Germline-derived CDR1 and CDR2 are MNHNY and SVGAGI (reference sequence). The CDR3 loop spans 14 amino acids. V lost 1 base and J 5 bases, leaving 11 bases between the germline ends.

CDR3 protein: CASNFQLYNEQFF. CDR3 nucleotide sequence: TGTGCCAGCAATTTCCAGTTATACAATGAGCAGTTCTTC. The chain couples TRBV6-5 to TRBJ2-1; D is unclear. Per the germline V gene, CDR1 is MNHEY and CDR2 is SVGAGI. The CDR3 extends over 13 amino acids. Trimming cost V 7 bases and J 4 bases, with 11 bases left between them.

The chain has TRBV2 and TRBJ1-6; D is uncertain. V dropped 2 bases and J dropped 8 bases, with 13 bases sitting between them. In germline, CDR1 is SNHLY, CDR2 FYNNEI. This CDR3 has 15 residues. CDR3 nucleotides: TGTGCCAGCAGTGAACTACAGAGTCGAGATTCACCCCTCCACTTT. Translated: CASSELQSRDSPLHF.

The chain links TRBV10-2 to TRBJ1-1; D might be TRBD1 (6 bases). There are 13 residues in the CDR3. V lost 8 bases, J lost 0 bases, and 10 bases lay in between. From germline, CDR1 is WSHSY and CDR2 SAAADI. The chain's CDR3 is CASATGLNTEAFF. For the CDR3, the DNA is TGCGCCAGCGCTACAGGGCTGAACACTGAAGCTTTCTTT.

This rearrangement joins TRBV5-4 to TRBJ2-7; 16 nucleotides align to TRBD2. With 4 bases clipped from V and 2 bases from J, the junction kept 3 bases outside the gene matches. Germline V gives CDR1 SGHNT, CDR2 YYREEE (reference sequence). The CDR3 covers 16 residues. For the CDR3, the DNA is TGTGCCAGCAGCCCGGGGACTAGCGGGAGGGCCTACGAGCAGTACTTC. This sequence encodes CASSPGTSGRAYEQYF.

This chain joins TRBV27 and TRBJ2-1, with TRBD1 as a possible D gene (7 bases). Germline V gives CDR1 MNHEY, CDR2 SMNVEV (reference sequence). This CDR3 has 14 residues. V was trimmed by 8 bases and J by 4 bases, leaving 15 bases between them. CDR3 nucleotide sequence: TGTGCCAGCGGCGGGACAGCTCTTTACAATGAGCAGTTCTTC. This gives the protein CASGGTALYNEQFF.

The rearrangement links TRBV5-1 to TRBJ2-1; a possible D gene is TRBD2 (5 bases). V dropped 3 bases and J dropped 7 bases, with 11 bases sitting between them. Germline values: CDR1 SGHRS, CDR2 YFSETQ. This CDR3 region has 13 residues. CDR3 loop: CASSWERHNEQFF. The CDR3 DNA sequence: TGCGCCAGCAGCTGGGAGCGGCATAATGAGCAGTTCTTC.

The V call is TRBV30, the J call TRBJ1-3; 10 bases map to TRBD1. Losses at the gene ends were 5 bases for V and 2 bases for J; bases not matched to a gene: 6. The length of the CDR3 is 15 residues. Germline V gene data show CDR1 as GTSNPN and CDR2 as SVGIG (reference sequence). The CDR3 protein is CAWGRQGATGNTIYF. The CDR3 region has the DNA TGTGCCTGGGGCAGACAGGGGGCTACTGGAAACACCATATATTTT.

The chain recombines TRBV5-1 with TRBJ1-3; the match to TRBD1 covers 8 bases. Germline V gives CDR1 SGHRS, CDR2 YFSETQ. With 4 bases clipped from V and 4 bases from J, the junction kept 7 bases outside the gene matches. This CDR3 has 15 residues. As DNA, the CDR3 is TGCGCCAGCAGCCTATGGACAGGGACCGGAAACACCATATATTTT. This codes for CASSLWTGTGNTIYF.

The V gene is TRBV4-1, the J gene TRBJ1-2; D remains unclear. Germline V lookup: CDR1 MGHRA, CDR2 YSYEKL. CDR3 length: 16 amino acids. Trimming took off 0 bases at V and 0 bases at J, with 11 bases between the two ends. In DNA, the CDR3 is TGCGCCAGCAGCCAAGAAATACGGGTTTCTAACTATGGCTACACCTTC. Encoded protein: CASSQEIRVSNYGYTF.

A single count supports this clone. The chain carries TRBV6-8 and TRBJ2-7; 10 bases are a match to TRBD2. The CDR3 runs 16 residues. The junction had 7 bases not matched to a gene; V was cut back by 1 base and J by 4 bases. Looked up from germline, CDR1 is MNHGY and CDR2 is SAAAGT. The CDR3 reads CASSYLTAGGLYEQYF. In DNA form, the CDR3 reads TGTGCCAGCAGTTACTTGACAGCGGGAGGGCTTTACGAGCAGTACTTC.

About this clone: This CDR3 is also generated by other DNA sequences in the sample. V is TRBV5-1 and J is TRBJ1-2, with TRBD1 as a possible D gene (5 bases). Per the germline V gene, CDR1 is SGHRS and CDR2 is YFSETQ. The V gene lost 4 bases and the J gene lost 2 bases, with 15 bases spanning the gap. This CDR3 has 15 amino acids. The CDR3 DNA is TGCGCCAGCAGCCCCGGGACGGGAGGAAACTATGGCTACACCTTC. Protein: CASSPGTGGNYGYTF.

The chain employs TRBV19 and TRBJ1-5; D is undetermined. Trimming stripped 10 bases from V and 5 bases from J, with 18 bases between. Germline loops: CDR1 LNHDA, CDR2 SQIVND (reference sequence). The CDR3 has 14 amino acids. The CDR3 protein is CATSPGSKDQPQHF. The CDR3 coding sequence is TGTGCCACATCTCCGGGGTCGAAAGATCAGCCCCAGCATTTT.

DNA for the CDR3: TGTGCCAGCAGCCACCCCCCTTGGACAGGGGAGGTACGCGAGGACACCGGGGAGCTGTTTTTT. Its protein product is CASSHPPWTGEVREDTGELFF. The chain combines TRBV3-1 (or the pseudogene TRBV3-2) with TRBJ2-2, with TRBD1 matching 9 bases. CDR1 is LGHDT, CDR2 YNNKEL, per germline (reference sequence). The CDR3 length is 21 residues. Losses at the gene ends were 3 bases for V and 3 bases for J; bases not matched to a gene: 20.

The chain is built from TRBV5-6 and TRBJ2-5; no definite D call. CDR3 size: 13 residues. Germline values: CDR1 SGHDT, CDR2 YYEEEE. With 1 base removed from V and 4 bases from J, the gap between germline ends came to 8 bases. The chain's CDR3 is CASSLHGAETQYF. CDR3 sequence (DNA): TGTGCCAGCAGCTTGCATGGAGCAGAGACCCAGTACTTC.